This is a list of T cell receptor beta chains from one sample in a study of blood T cell repertoires in COVID-19. TCRdb keeps only in-frame clones here, not all; method: immunoSEQ multiplex PCR. The sample has a few hundred thousand clones, 90% seen once. The sequencing sample was made of PBMCs or T cells enriched from blood (not recorded which). The receptors shown here come from a woman in her late teens or twenties with acute COVID-19. The CDR3 runs from the conserved cysteine through the conserved F or W. The D gene is left open where the match is weak. Clone size is shown for a subset of rows, as once, few, many or a class of expanded clone.

TRBJ2-1,TRBV6-5,TRBD2,NA,TGTGCCAGCAGTTCCGTGACCTTAGCGGGAAATGAGCAGTTCTTC,CASSSVTLAGNEQFF
TRBJ1-1,TRBV19,TRBD1,NA,TGTGCCACTACTAGGGGGCTAATGAACACTGAAGCTTTCTTT,CATTRGLMNTEAFF
TRBJ1-4,TRBV28,NA,once,TGTGCCAGCAGTTTTCCTAGTCCATTGGGTGAAAAACTGTTTTTT,CASSFPSPLGEKLFF
TRBJ2-2,TRBV15,NA,NA,TGTGCCACCAGCCCTCCGGGACTGAAGAACACCGGGGAGCTGTTTTTT,CATSPPGLKNTGELFF
TRBJ1-6,TRBV6-5,TRBD1,NA,TGTGCCAGCAGATCCCAGGGGGTATATAATTCACCCCTCCACTTT,CASRSQGVYNSPLHF
TRBJ1-1,TRBV29-1,NA,NA,TGCAGCGTTAGGATCGGGGGAACTGAAGCTTTCTTT,CSVRIGGTEAFF
TRBJ1-1,TRBV28,NA,NA,TGTGCCAGCAGTTTATATGGCGGATGGAACACTGAAGCTTTCTTT,CASSLYGGWNTEAFF
TRBJ2-5,TRBV24-1,TRBD1,NA,TGTGCCACCAGTGATTTGGACGGGACAGGGGGGTTCCAAGAGACCCAGTACTTC,CATSDLDGTGGFQETQYF
TRBJ2-7,TRBV9,NA,NA,TGTGCCAGCAGCTCCGGAGGGGTCTCCTACGAGCAGTACTTC,CASSSGGVSYEQYF
TRBJ1-3,TRBV12-1,NA,NA,TGTGCCAGCAGCTCTGGACTCTGGTGGGGAAACACCATATATTTT,CASSSGLWWGNTIYF
TRBJ2-7,TRBV29-1,NA,NA,TGCAGCGTTGGAGGGGGGGGCGGCGACGAGCAGTACTTC,CSVGGGGGDEQYF
TRBJ1-1,TRBV6-8,NA,NA,TGTGCCATCCCCCAGGTAGGGGCTGAACCTGAAGCTTTCTTT,CAIPQVGAEPEAFF
TRBJ1-1,TRBV6-5,NA,NA,TGTGCCAGCAGTTACGGCTTTCGGAACACTGAAGCTTTCTTT,CASSYGFRNTEAFF
TRBJ1-1,TRBV5-1,NA,NA,TGCGCCAGCAGCTCTCGGGCGGGGGTAAGAGTTAGGACTGAAGCTTTCTTT,CASSSRAGVRVRTEAFF
TRBJ1-5,TRBV9,NA,NA,TGTGCCAGCAGCGTAGATGCAGGGCGGCAGCCCCAGCATTTT,CASSVDAGRQPQHF
TRBJ2-5,TRBV6-5,NA,NA,TGTGCCAGCAGTCGCCTTCGGGAAGAGACCCAGTACTTC,CASSRLREETQYF
TRBJ1-5,TRBV3-1/TRBV3-2,NA,NA,TGTGCCAGCAGCCAAGGTTACAGTTCTAGCAATCAGCCCCAGCATTTT,CASSQGYSSSNQPQHF
TRBJ2-5,TRBV12-3/TRBV12-4,NA,NA,TGTGCCAGCAGCCCCATCAACCAAGAGACCCAGTACTTC,CASSPINQETQYF
TRBJ2-1,TRBV6-5,NA,NA,TGTGCCAGCGTACGGGTGGCAGCCTACAATGAGCAGTTCTTC,CASVRVAAYNEQFF
TRBJ2-1,TRBV7-3,TRBD2,NA,TGTGCCAGCAGCTTAACGGGAGCGGGAGGCCTCAATGAGCAGTTCTTC,CASSLTGAGGLNEQFF
TRBJ2-1,TRBV19,TRBD2,NA,TGTGCCAGTAGTATACTAGCGGGAGGAAATGAGCAGTTCTTC,CASSILAGGNEQFF
TRBJ2-5,TRBV2,TRBD1,NA,TGTGCCAGCAGTGAATTCATGAGGGGGCGTCAAGAGACCCAGTACTTC,CASSEFMRGRQETQYF